The 11 T cell receptor beta chains presented below share a single source sample, sequenced in a study of T cells in Graves' hyperthyroidism and ophthalmopathy. Amplified regions were TCR beta CDR3 sequences from RNA transcripts. HTBI primers were employed in a first-round RT-PCR of the TCR CDR3. TCRdb redid the calling of the multiplex PCR reads with MiXCR, one entry per CDR3 protein. The sample has a few hundred thousand distinct CDR3 sequences; around 45% are singletons. Input material: peripheral blood or thyroid tissue (not recorded which). The receptors stem from a woman aged 18-35 years with Graves' hyperthyroidism.

The genes are TRBV7-9 and TRBJ1-4; 7 nucleotides agree with TRBD1. The germline gives CDR1 SEHNR, CDR2 FQNEAQ (reference sequence). The CDR3 runs to 14 residues. Trimming took 4 bases from V and 6 from J; bases not matched to a gene: 5. The CDR3 sequence: CASSSQGTDEKLFF. In nucleotides, the CDR3 is TGTGCCAGCAGCTCGCAGGGGACAGATGAAAAACTGTTTTTT.

At least ten counts were recorded for this clonotype. This sequence joins TRBV7-9 and TRBJ1-2; no clear D gene. CDR3 length: 14 amino acids. The germline V gene has CDR1 SEHNR and CDR2 FQNEAQ (reference sequence). The ends were cut back, 6 bases at V and 1 base at J, with 12 bases in the middle. Here the CDR3 reads CASRRDGLNYGYTF. CDR3 nucleotide sequence: TGTGCCAGCAGGCGAGACGGTCTTAACTATGGCTACACCTTC. Supplemented by reference TRBV7-9 and TRBJ1-2, the full variable domain reads DTGVSQNPRHKITKRGQNVTFRCDPISEHNRLYWYRQTLGQGPEFLTYFQNEAQLEKSRLLSDRFSAERPKGSFSTLEIQRTEQGDSAMYLCASRRDGLNYGYTFGSGTRLTVV.

At least ten counts were recorded for this clonotype. This sequence joins TRBV5-8 and TRBJ1-2, with D uncertain. CDR1 is SGHTS and CDR2 is YDEGEE in the germline V gene. This CDR3 is 15 amino acids long. V was clipped by 6 bases and J by 0 bases, with 15 bases between them. The CDR3 loop reads CASKGAGMTNYGYTF. CDR3 DNA: TGTGCCAGCAAAGGTGCGGGGATGACTAACTATGGCTACACCTTC. Complete variable domain (other parts from reference TRBV5-8 and TRBJ1-2): EAGVTQSPTHLIKTRGQQATLRCSPISGHTSVYWYQQALGLGLQFLLWYDEGEERNRGNFPPRFSGRQFPNYSSELNVNALELEDSALYLCASKGAGMTNYGYTFGSGTRLTVV.

The J gene is TRBJ2-5, the V gene TRBV7-8; TRBD2 is a possible D gene (6 bases). The ends were cut back, 1 base at V and 5 bases at J, with 23 bases in the middle. From germline, CDR1 is SGHVS and CDR2 FQNEAQ. This CDR3 is built from 18 residues. CDR3 in amino acids: CASSLVSGDGAFWETQYF. The CDR3 DNA reads as TGTGCCAGCAGCTTAGTATCGGGGGACGGTGCGTTCTGGGAGACCCAGTACTTC.

The chain combines TRBV10-3 with TRBJ2-1; TRBD2 matches 7 bases. From germline, CDR1 is ENHRY and CDR2 SYGVKD. The CDR3 spans 12 residues. The V and J ends lost 8 bases and 9 bases, in that order; junction bases with no gene match: 7. CDR3 DNA sequence: TGTGCCATCCCAGCCTCGGGGGGTGAGCAGTTCTTC. This gives the protein CAIPASGGEQFF.

The sample holds one count of this clonotype. A much larger clone sits a single nucleotide away, making a read error possible. The V and J genes are TRBV29-1 and TRBJ1-1; the D is unclear. This CDR3 is built from 12 residues. Germline values: CDR1 SQVTM, CDR2 ANQGSEA. CDR3 amino acids: CSVVAENTGAFF. The CDR3 DNA follows: TGCAGCGTTGTTGCGGAGAACACTGGAGCTTTCTTT.

This clonotype was detected many times. The chain recombines TRBV13 with TRBJ1-1; D remains ambiguous. The CDR3 is made up of 14 amino acids. Germline CDR1 is PRHDT and CDR2 is FYEKMQ (reference sequence). V was clipped by 1 base and J by 0 bases, with 6 bases between them. As DNA, the CDR3 is TGTGCCAGCAGCTTAGTAGGGTTGAACACTGAAGCTTTCTTT. Its protein product is CASSLVGLNTEAFF.

This clonotype came up many times. The CDR3 spells CATSGQIYGYTF. CDR3 coding DNA: TGTGCCACCAGCGGACAGATCTATGGCTACACCTTC. The rearrangement links TRBV15 to TRBJ1-2, with D perhaps matching TRBD1 (6 bases). Trimming left V 5 bases short and J 4 bases short, with 8 bases between. Germline CDR1 and CDR2: LNHNV and YYDKDF (reference sequence). CDR3 length: 12 residues. Filled out from reference TRBV15 and TRBJ1-2, the complete variable domain reads DAMVIQNPRYQVTQFGKPVTLSCSQTLNHNVMYWYQQKSSQAPKLLFHYYDKDFNNEADTPDNFQSRRPNTSFCFLDIRSPGLGDTAMYLCATSGQIYGYTFGSGTRLTVV.

This chain uses TRBV29-1 with TRBJ2-5; TRBD2 is a possible D gene (6 bases). The V and J ends lost 5 bases and 5 bases respectively, with 9 bases between them. CDR3 length equals 11 residues. Per germline, CDR1 SQVTM and CDR2 ANQGSEA. CDR3 region: CSVLGGETQYF. The CDR3 DNA reads as TGCAGCGTTCTAGGAGGGGAGACCCAGTACTTC.

At least ten counts were recorded for this clonotype. This rearrangement joins TRBV10-2 to TRBJ2-7, with TRBD1 matching 7 bases. Germline V gene lookup returns CDR1 WSHSY and CDR2 SAAADI. V shed 0 bases and J 4 bases; nucleotides not matched to a gene: 3. The CDR3 has 14 amino acids. CDR3 bases: TGCGCCAGCAGTGAGTCGACAGGGATTTACGAGCAGTACTTC. Translated: CASSESTGIYEQYF.

This clonotype was found many times. The junction shows a germline mismatch at one end, possibly a read error. V is TRBV5-1 and J is TRBJ2-7; no reliable D call. The CDR3 is 14 amino acids. The germline V gene has CDR1 SGHRS and CDR2 YFSETQ. CDR3 bases: TGTGCCAGCAGCCTACCTGGGTCGTCCTACGAGCAGTACTTC. Its protein product is CASSLPGSSYEQYF. Variable domain in full (rest from reference TRBV5-1 and TRBJ2-7): KAGVTQTPRYLIKTRGQQVTLSCSPISGHRSVSWYQQTPGQGLQFLFEYFSETQRNKGNFPGRFSGRQFSNSRSEMNVSTLELGDSALYLCASSLPGSSYEQYFGPGTRLTVT.